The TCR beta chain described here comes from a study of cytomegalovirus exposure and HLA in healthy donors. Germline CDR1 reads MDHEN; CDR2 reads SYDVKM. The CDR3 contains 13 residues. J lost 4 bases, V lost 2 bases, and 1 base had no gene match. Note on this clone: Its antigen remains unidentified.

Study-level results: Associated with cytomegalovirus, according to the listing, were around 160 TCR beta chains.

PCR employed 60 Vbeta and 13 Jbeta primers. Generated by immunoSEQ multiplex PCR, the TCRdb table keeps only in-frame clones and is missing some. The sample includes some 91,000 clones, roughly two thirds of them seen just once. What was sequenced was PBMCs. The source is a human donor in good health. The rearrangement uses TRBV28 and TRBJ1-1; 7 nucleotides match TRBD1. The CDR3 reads CASSLHRGTEAFF. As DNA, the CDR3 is TGTGCCAGCAGTTTACACAGGGGCACTGAAGCTTTCTTT.